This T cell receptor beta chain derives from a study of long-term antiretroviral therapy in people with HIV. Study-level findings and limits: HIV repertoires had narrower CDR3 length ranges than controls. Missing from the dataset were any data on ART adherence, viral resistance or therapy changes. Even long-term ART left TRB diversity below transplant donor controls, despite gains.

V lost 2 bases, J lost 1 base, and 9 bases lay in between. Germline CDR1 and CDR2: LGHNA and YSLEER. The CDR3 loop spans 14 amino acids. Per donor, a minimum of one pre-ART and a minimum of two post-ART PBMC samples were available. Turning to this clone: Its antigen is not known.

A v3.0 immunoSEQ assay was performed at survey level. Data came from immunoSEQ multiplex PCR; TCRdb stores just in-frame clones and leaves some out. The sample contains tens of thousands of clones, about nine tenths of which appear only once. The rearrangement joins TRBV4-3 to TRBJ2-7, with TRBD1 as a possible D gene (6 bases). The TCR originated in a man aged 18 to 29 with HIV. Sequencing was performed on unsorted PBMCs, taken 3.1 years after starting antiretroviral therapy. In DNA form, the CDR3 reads TGCGCCAGCAGCCAATATCAGGGGTCCTACGAGCAGTACTTC. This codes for CASSQYQGSYEQYF.